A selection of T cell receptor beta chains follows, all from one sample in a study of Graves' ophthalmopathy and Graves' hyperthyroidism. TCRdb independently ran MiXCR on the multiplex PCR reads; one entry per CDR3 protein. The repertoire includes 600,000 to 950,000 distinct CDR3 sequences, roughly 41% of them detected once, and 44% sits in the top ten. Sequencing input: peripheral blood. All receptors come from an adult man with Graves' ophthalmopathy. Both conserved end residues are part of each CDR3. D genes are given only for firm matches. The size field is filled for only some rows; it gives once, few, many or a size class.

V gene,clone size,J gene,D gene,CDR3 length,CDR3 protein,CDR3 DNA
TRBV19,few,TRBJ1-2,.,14,CASSIVGYVHGYTF,TGTGCCAGTAGTATAGTAGGATATGTCCATGGCTACACCTTC
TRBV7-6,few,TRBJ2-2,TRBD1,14,CASNKGTEHGELFF,TGTGCCAGCAACAAGGGGACAGAACACGGGGAGCTGTTTTTT
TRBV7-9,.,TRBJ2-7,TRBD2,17,CASSLGPGTSGSYEQYF,TGTGCCAGCAGCTTGGGGCCCGGGACTAGCGGCTCCTACGAGCAGTACTTC
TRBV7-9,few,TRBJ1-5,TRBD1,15,CASSVGQGKIQPQHF,TGTGCCAGCAGCGTAGGACAGGGAAAAATTCAGCCCCAGCATTTT
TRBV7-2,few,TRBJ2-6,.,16,CASSGWTDSGANVLTF,TGTGCCAGCAGTGGGTGGACAGACTCTGGGGCCAACGTCCTGACTTTC
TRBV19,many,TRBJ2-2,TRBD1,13,CASSTGWTGELFF,TGTGCCAGCTCGACAGGGTGGACCGGGGAGCTGTTTTTT
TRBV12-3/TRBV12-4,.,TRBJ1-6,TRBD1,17,CASSLEDRGPYNSPLHF,TGTGCTAGCAGTTTAGAGGACAGGGGACCCTATAATTCACCCCTCCACTTT
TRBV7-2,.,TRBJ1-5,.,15,CASSSTGVSNQPQHF,TGTGCCAGCAGCTCGACAGGAGTCAGCAATCAGCCCCAGCATTTT
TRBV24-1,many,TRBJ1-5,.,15,CATSDRDGGNQPQHF,TGTGCCACCAGTGACCGGGACGGAGGCAATCAGCCCCAGCATTTT
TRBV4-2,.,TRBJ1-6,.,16,CASSQDSLAGYSPLHF,TGTGCCAGCAGCCAAGATAGTTTGGCAGGGTATTCACCCCTCCACTTT
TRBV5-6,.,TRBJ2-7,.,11,CASSRTGRQYF,TGTGCCAGCAGCCGAACAGGGCGACAGTACTTC
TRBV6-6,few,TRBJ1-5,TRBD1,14,CASGDRVSNQPQHF,TGTGCGAGCGGGGACAGGGTGAGCAATCAGCCCCAGCATTTT
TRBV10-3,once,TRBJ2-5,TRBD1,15,CASSKRDRGEETQYF,TGTGCCAGCAGTAAACGCGACAGGGGTGAAGAGACCCAGTACTTC
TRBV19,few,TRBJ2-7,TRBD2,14,CASSPAAGVYEQYF,TGTGCCAGTAGTCCAGCGGCGGGAGTTTACGAGCAGTACTTC
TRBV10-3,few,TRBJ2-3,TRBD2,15,CASSGGTSETDTQYF,TGTGCCAGCAGCGGCGGGACTAGTGAGACAGATACGCAGTATTTT
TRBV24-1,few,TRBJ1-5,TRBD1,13,CASMTGGDQPQHF,TGTGCCAGTATGACAGGGGGGGATCAGCCCCAGCATTTT